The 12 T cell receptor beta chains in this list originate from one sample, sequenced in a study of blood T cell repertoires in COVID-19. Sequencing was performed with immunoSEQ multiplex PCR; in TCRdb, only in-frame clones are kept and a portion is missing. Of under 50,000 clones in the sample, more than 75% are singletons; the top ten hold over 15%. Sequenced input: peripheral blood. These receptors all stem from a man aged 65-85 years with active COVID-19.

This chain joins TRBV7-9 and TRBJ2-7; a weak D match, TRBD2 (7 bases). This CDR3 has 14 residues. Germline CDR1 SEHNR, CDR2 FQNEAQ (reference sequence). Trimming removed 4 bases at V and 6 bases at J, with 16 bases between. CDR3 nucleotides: TGTGCCAGCAGCTGGGGGGCGGGAGTACTCGAGCAGTACTTC. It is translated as CASSWGAGVLEQYF.

CDR3 residues: CASSPGTGGRYTF. The CDR3, as DNA: TGTGCCAGCAGCCCCGGGACAGGGGGCCGCTACACCTTC. The V gene is TRBV27, the J gene TRBJ1-2, with 12 bases aligning to TRBD1. The germline V gene encodes CDR1 MNHEY and CDR2 SMNVEV (reference sequence). The CDR3 extends over 13 amino acids. Unmatched junction bases numbered 5, after V lost 6 bases and J lost 9 bases.

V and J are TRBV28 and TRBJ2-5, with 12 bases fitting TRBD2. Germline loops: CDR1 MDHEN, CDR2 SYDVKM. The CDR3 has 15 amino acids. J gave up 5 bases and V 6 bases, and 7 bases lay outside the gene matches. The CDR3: CASSRLAGDSETQYF. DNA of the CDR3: TGTGCCAGCAGCCGACTAGCGGGAGACTCGGAGACCCAGTACTTC.

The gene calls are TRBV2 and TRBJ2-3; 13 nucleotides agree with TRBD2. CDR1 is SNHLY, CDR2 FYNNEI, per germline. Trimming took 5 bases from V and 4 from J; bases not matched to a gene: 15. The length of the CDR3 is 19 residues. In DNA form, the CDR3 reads TGTGCCAGCAGTCCACTAGCGGGAGGGCCTCTTAGTTTGGCAGATACGCAGTATTTT. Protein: CASSPLAGGPLSLADTQYF.

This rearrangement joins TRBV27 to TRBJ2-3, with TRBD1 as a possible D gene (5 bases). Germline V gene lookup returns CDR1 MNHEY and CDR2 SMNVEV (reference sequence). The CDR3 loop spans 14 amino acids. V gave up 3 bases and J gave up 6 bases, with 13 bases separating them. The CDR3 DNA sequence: TGTGCCAGCAGTTTTCAGGGTGTTCTCGATACGCAGTATTTT. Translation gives CASSFQGVLDTQYF.

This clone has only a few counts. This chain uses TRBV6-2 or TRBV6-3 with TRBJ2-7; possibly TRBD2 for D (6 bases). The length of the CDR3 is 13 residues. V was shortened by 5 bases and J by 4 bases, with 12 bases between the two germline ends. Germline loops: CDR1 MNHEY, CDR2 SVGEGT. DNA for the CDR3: TGTGCCAGCAGTCCGGGACTCCTTTACGAGCAGTACTTC. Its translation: CASSPGLLYEQYF.

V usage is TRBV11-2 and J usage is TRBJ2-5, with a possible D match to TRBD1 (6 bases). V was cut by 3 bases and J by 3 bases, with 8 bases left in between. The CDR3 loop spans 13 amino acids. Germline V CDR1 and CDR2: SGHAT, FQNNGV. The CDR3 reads CASSFRTEETQYF. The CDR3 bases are TGTGCCAGCAGCTTCCGGACAGAAGAGACCCAGTACTTC. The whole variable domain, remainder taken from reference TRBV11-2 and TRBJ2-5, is EAGVAQSPRYKIIEKRQSVAFWCNPISGHATLYWYQQILGQGPKLLIQFQNNGVVDDSQLPKDRFSAERLKGVDSTLKIQPAKLEDSAVYLCASSFRTEETQYFGPGTRLLVL.

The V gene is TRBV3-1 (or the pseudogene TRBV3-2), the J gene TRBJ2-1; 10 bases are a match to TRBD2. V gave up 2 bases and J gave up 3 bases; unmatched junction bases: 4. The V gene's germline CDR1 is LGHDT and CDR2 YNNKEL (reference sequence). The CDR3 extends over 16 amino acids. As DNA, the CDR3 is TGTGCCAGCAGCCAATTTAGCGGGGGGCTCTACAATGAGCAGTTCTTC. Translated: CASSQFSGGLYNEQFF.

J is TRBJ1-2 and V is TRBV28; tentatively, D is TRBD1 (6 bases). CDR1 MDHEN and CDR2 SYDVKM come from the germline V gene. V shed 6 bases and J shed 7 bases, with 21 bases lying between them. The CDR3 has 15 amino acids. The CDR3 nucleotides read TGTGCCAGCAGCTTAAGAGTACAGGGAGTTGGTGGCTACACCTTC. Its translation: CASSLRVQGVGGYTF.

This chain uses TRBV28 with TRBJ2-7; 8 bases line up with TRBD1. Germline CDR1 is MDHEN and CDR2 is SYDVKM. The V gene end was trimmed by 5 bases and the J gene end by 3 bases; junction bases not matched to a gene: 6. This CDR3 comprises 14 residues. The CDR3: CASSLYGTGYEQYF. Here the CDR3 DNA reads TGTGCCAGCAGTCTATACGGGACAGGCTACGAGCAGTACTTC.

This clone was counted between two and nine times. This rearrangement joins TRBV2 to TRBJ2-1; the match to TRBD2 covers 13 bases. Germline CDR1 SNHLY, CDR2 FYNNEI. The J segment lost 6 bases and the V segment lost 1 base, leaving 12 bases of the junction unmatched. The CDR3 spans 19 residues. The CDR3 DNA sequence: TGTGCCAGCAGTGAAGAAGGAGGACTAGCGGGAGACCCCTCCAATGAGCAGTTCTTC. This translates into CASSEEGGLAGDPSNEQFF.

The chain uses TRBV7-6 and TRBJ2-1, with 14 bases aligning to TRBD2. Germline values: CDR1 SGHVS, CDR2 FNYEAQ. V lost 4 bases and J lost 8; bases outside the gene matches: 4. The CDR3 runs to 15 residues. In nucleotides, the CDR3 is TGTGCCAGCAGCTCGACTAGCGGGAGGGCCTATGAGCAGTTCTTC. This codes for CASSSTSGRAYEQFF.